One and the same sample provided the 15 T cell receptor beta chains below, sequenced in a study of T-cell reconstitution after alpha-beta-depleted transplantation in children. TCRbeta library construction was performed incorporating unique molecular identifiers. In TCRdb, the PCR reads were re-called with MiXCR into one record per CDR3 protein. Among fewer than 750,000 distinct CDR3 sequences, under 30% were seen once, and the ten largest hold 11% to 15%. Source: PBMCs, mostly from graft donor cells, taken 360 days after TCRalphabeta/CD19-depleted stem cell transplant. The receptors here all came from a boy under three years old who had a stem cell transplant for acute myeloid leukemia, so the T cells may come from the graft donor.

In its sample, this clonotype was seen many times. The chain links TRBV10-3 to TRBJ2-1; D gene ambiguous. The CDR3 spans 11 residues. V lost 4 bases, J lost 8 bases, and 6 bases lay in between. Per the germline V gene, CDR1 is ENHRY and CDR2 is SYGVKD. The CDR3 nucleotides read TGTGCCATCAGTGGGGGTGATGAGCAGTTCTTC. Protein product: CAISGGDEQFF.

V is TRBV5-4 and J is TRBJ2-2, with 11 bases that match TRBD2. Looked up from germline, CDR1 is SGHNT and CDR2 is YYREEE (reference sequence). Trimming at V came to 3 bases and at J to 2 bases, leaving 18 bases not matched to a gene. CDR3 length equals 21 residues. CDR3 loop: CASSSGLPRLAGGLNTGELFF. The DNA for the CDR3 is TGTGCCAGCAGCTCCGGGCTCCCGAGGCTAGCGGGGGGCTTAAACACCGGGGAGCTGTTTTTT.

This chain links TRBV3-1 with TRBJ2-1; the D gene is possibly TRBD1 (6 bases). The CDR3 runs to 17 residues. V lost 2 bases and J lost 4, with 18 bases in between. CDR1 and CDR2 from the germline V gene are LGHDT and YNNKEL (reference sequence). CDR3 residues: CASSQTKGGATYNEQFF. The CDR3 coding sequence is TGTGCCAGCAGCCAAACCAAAGGGGGAGCGACTTACAATGAGCAGTTCTTC.

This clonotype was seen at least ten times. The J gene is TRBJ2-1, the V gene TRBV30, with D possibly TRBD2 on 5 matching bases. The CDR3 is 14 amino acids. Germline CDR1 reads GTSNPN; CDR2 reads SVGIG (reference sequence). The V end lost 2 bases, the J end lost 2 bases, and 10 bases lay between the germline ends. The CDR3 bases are TGTGCCTGGAGTATAGACGGGACCTACAATGAGCAGTTCTTC. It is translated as CAWSIDGTYNEQFF. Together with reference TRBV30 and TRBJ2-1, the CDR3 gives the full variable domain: SQTIHQWPATLVQPVGSPLSLECTVEGTSNPNLYWYRQAAGRGLQLLFYSVGIGQISSEVPQNLSASRPQDRQFILSSKKLLLSDSGFYLCAWSIDGTYNEQFFGPGTRLTVL.

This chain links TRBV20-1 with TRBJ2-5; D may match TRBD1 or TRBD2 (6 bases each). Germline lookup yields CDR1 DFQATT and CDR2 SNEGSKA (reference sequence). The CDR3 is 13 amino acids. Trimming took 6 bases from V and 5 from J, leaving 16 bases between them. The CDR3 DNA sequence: TGCAGTGCGCCCGCCCAGGGGAGGGAGACCCAGTACTTC. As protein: CSAPAQGRETQYF.

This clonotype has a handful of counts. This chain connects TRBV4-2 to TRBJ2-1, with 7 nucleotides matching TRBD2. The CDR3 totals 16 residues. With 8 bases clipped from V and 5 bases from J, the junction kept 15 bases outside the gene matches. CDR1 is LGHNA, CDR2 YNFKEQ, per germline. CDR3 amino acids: CASRGFGGGPNNEQFF. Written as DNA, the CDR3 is TGTGCCAGCCGCGGGTTCGGCGGGGGACCCAACAATGAGCAGTTCTTC.

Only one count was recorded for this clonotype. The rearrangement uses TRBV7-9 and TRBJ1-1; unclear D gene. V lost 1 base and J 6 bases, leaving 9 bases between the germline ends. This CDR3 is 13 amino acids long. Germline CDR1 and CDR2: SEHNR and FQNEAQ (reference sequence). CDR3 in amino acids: CASSLGMWAEAFF. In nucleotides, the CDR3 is TGTGCCAGCAGCTTAGGGATGTGGGCTGAAGCTTTCTTT.

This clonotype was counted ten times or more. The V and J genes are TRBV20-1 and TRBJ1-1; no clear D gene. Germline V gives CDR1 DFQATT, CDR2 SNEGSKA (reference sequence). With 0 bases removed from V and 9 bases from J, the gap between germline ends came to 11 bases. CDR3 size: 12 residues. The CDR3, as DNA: TGCAGTGCTAGAGATCTGCTACAGAAAGCTTTCTTT. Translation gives CSARDLLQKAFF.

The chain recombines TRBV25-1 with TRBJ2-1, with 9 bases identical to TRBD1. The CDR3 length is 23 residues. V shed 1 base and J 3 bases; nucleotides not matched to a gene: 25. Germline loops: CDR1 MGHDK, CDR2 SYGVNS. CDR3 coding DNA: TGTGCCAGCAGTGAATTACAGGGGGCGCAAATCCTGGAAAGAAACGGGGTCTACAATGAGCAGTTCTTC. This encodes CASSELQGAQILERNGVYNEQFF.

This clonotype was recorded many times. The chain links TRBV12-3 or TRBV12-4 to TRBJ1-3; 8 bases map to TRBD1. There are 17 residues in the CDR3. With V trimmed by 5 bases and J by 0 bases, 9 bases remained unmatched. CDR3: CASSTRTGRGSGNTIYF. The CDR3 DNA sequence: TGTGCCAGCAGTACCAGGACAGGGAGGGGCTCTGGAAACACCATATATTTT.

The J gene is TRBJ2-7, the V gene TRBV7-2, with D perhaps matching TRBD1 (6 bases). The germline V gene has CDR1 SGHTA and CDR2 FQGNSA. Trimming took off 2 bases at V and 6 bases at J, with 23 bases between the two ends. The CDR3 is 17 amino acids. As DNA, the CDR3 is TGTGCCAGCAGCTTATGGGGCCCCGGGACAAGGGGTCGCGAGCAGTACTTC. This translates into CASSLWGPGTRGREQYF.

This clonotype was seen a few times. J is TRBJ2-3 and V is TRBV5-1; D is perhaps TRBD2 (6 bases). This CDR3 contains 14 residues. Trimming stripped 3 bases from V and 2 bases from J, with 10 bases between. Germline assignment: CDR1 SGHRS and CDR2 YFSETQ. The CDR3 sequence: CASSSAGLTDTQYF. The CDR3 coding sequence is TGCGCCAGCAGCTCAGCGGGCCTCACAGATACGCAGTATTTT.

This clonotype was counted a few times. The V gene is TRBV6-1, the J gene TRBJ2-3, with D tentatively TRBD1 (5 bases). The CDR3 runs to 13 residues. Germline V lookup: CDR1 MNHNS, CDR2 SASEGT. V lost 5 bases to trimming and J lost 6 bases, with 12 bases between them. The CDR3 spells CASSQWGADTQYF. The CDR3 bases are TGTGCCAGCAGTCAATGGGGCGCCGATACGCAGTATTTT.

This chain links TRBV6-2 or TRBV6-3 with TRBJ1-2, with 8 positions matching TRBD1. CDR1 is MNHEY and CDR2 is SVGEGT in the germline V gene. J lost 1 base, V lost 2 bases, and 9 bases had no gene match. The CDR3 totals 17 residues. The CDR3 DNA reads TGTGCCAGCAGTTACCCGCCTCGGACAGGGAATAACTATGGCTACACCTTC. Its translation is CASSYPPRTGNNYGYTF.

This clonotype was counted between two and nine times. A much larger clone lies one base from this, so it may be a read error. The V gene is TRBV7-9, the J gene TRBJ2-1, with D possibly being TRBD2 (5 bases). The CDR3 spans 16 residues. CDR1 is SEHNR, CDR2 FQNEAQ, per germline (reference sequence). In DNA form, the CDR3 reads TGTTCCAGCGGCCTTCCCTCAGTAACGTTCTACAATGAGCAGTTCTTC. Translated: CSSGLPSVTFYNEQFF.